These 31 T cell receptor beta chains share one sample of origin, sequenced in a study of CD8 T cells in Susac syndrome. Random-hexamer reverse transcription was applied to 0.5 to 1 ug RNA. Each CDR3 protein is one row after TCRdb ran MiXCR on the immunoSEQ multiplex PCR reads. The sample records 150,000 to 180,000 distinct CDR3 sequences, roughly 95% being singletons. What was sequenced was CD4+ T cells from PBMCs. These receptors were obtained from a human donor with Susac syndrome.

The CDR3 bases are TGCAGTGCTAGACCCCCAAGGGGGCGCGACTATGGCTACACCTTC. Translation gives CSARPPRGRDYGYTF. The chain couples TRBV20-1 to TRBJ1-2; 7 bases match TRBD1. The CDR3 length is 15 residues. J lost 3 bases, V lost 2 bases, and 9 bases had no gene match. The germline CDR1 and CDR2 sequences are DFQATT and SNEGSKA (reference sequence).

V is TRBV27 and J is TRBJ2-7; 8 bases align to TRBD1. Losses at the gene ends were 6 bases for V and 3 bases for J; bases not matched to a gene: 10. Per the germline V gene, CDR1 is MNHEY and CDR2 is SMNVEV (reference sequence). This CDR3 is built from 15 residues. DNA of the CDR3: TGTGCCAGCAGACGACAGGGGTCCCCTATCTACGAGCAGTACTTC. Translated, it gives CASRRQGSPIYEQYF.

The V call is TRBV29-1, the J call TRBJ1-5; TRBD1 agrees at 9 bases. The germline V gene has CDR1 SQVTM and CDR2 ANQGSEA. V lost 7 bases and J lost 5; bases outside the gene matches: 9. The CDR3 length is 14 residues. The CDR3 region has the DNA TGCAGCGCCGCAAGGGGGGACAGGGATCAGCCCCAGCATTTT. This gives the protein CSAARGDRDQPQHF.

The chain carries TRBV7-2 and TRBJ2-6, with D possibly being TRBD1 (5 bases). Trimming stripped 4 bases from V and 3 bases from J, with 10 bases between. From germline, CDR1 is SGHTA and CDR2 FQGNSA. The CDR3 contains 15 residues. CDR3 sequence: CASSSQGNGANVLTF. CDR3 in DNA: TGTGCCAGCAGCTCGCAGGGCAATGGGGCCAACGTCCTGACTTTC. The entire variable domain, with the rest obtained from reference TRBV7-2 and TRBJ2-6, is as follows: GAGVSQSPSNKVTEKGKDVELRCDPISGHTALYWYRQSLGQGLEFLIYFQGNSAPDKSGLPSDRFSAERTGGSVSTLTIQRTQQEDSAVYLCASSSQGNGANVLTFGAGSRLTVL.

The chain uses TRBV25-1 and TRBJ2-7; 11 bases line up with TRBD2. This CDR3 spans 13 amino acids. Looked up from germline, CDR1 is MGHDK and CDR2 is SYGVNS. After removal of 10 bases from V and 4 bases from J, the junction contained 6 bases not matched to a gene. The CDR3 here is CANPGLAVYEQYF. CDR3 in DNA: TGTGCCAACCCGGGACTAGCGGTATACGAGCAGTACTTC.

V usage is TRBV20-1 and J usage is TRBJ2-3, with D hard to call. Germline CDR1 and CDR2: DFQATT and SNEGSKA (reference sequence). V dropped 5 bases and J dropped 2 bases, with 14 bases sitting between them. This CDR3 comprises 14 residues. CDR3 protein: CSAAPRINTDTQYF. The CDR3 region has the DNA TGCAGTGCTGCTCCCAGAATTAACACAGATACGCAGTATTTT.

The V gene is TRBV27, the J gene TRBJ2-3; 9 nucleotides line up with TRBD2. V was pared by 10 bases and J by 1 base, with 12 bases of the junction left unmatched. CDR3 length: 16 amino acids. Germline V gene data show CDR1 as MNHEY and CDR2 as SMNVEV (reference sequence). DNA of the CDR3: TGTGCCACCAAGGGCGGGGGGGCTGGGGGCACAGATACGCAGTATTTT. Its protein is CATKGGGAGGTDTQYF.

The CDR3 loop is CSVETTGGFEAFF. In nucleotides, the CDR3 is TGCAGCGTTGAGACGACAGGGGGATTTGAAGCTTTCTTT. The chain has TRBV29-1 and TRBJ1-1; 9 bases match TRBD1. The V and J ends lost 3 bases and 7 bases, in that order; junction bases with no gene match: 6. Germline V gives CDR1 SQVTM, CDR2 ANQGSEA. The CDR3 length is 13 residues.

For the CDR3, the DNA is TGTGCCAGCAGCCTGACAGGGAACTCTGGGGCCAACGTCCTGACTTTC. It is translated as CASSLTGNSGANVLTF. This sequence joins TRBV11-2 and TRBJ2-6; 7 bases map to TRBD1. This CDR3 has 16 amino acids. Per germline, CDR1 SGHAT and CDR2 FQNNGV. The V gene end was trimmed by 5 bases and the J gene end by 0 bases; junction bases not matched to a gene: 4. The variable domain in full, completed from reference TRBV11-2 and TRBJ2-6, reads EAGVAQSPRYKIIEKRQSVAFWCNPISGHATLYWYQQILGQGPKLLIQFQNNGVVDDSQLPKDRFSAERLKGVDSTLKIQPAKLEDSAVYLCASSLTGNSGANVLTFGAGSRLTVL.

V is TRBV20-1 and J is TRBJ2-5; D gene uncertain. Germline assignment: CDR1 DFQATT and CDR2 SNEGSKA (reference sequence). This CDR3 is 11 amino acids long. Trimming shortened V by 6 bases and J by 5 bases, and 10 bases separated the two germline ends. CDR3 sequence (DNA): TGCAGTGCGCCTGACATCGAGACCCAGTACTTC. This encodes CSAPDIETQYF.

The sample holds one count of this clonotype. J is TRBJ2-7 and V is TRBV18; 11 nucleotides line up with TRBD1. Germline CDR1 and CDR2: KGHSH and LQKENI. J lost 6 bases, V lost 3 bases, and 7 bases had no gene match. The CDR3 contains 15 residues. CDR3 in DNA: TGTGCCAGCTCACCGCCGGACAGGGGGCTGAGCGAGCAGTACTTC. Translation gives CASSPPDRGLSEQYF.

The gene calls are TRBV9 and TRBJ2-3; D unresolved. The germline V and J ends were trimmed by 0 bases and 2 bases, with 4 bases remaining between them. The CDR3 runs to 13 residues. Germline CDR1 reads SGDLS; CDR2 reads YYNGEE. In nucleotides, the CDR3 is TGTGCCAGCAGCGTAGAGGTCACAGATACGCAGTATTTT. Its protein product is CASSVEVTDTQYF. Filled out from reference TRBV9 and TRBJ2-3, the complete variable domain reads DSGVTQTPKHLITATGQRVTLRCSPRSGDLSVYWYQQSLDQGLQFLIQYYNGEERAKGNILERFSAQQFPDLHSELNLSSLELGDSALYFCASSVEVTDTQYFGPGTRLTVL.

The CDR3 here is CASTNRKEAFVNSPLHF. The DNA for the CDR3 is TGTGCCAGCACTAACAGAAAGGAGGCCTTCGTTAATTCACCCCTCCACTTT. V usage is TRBV6-1 and J usage is TRBJ1-6; unclear D gene. CDR1 and CDR2 (germline): MNHNS, SASEGT. This CDR3 is built from 17 residues. V lost 7 bases and J lost 6, with 22 bases in between.

The DNA for the CDR3 is TGTGCCACCAGTGACGCGGGACTAGCTAATGAGCAGTTCTTC. Amino acid sequence: CATSDAGLANEQFF. The chain is built from TRBV24-1 and TRBJ2-1; 9 bases agree with TRBD2. CDR3 size: 14 residues. Per the germline V gene, CDR1 is KGHDR and CDR2 is SFDVKD. V was clipped by 4 bases and J by 7 bases; unmatched bases: 4.

The chain carries TRBV12-3 or TRBV12-4 and TRBJ2-6, with D possibly being TRBD1 or TRBD2 (5 bases each). V was cut by 1 base and J by 0 bases, with 10 bases left in between. This CDR3 contains 17 residues. CDR3 region: CASSLGDGVSGANVLTF. In nucleotides, the CDR3 is TGTGCCAGCAGTTTAGGGGACGGTGTCTCTGGGGCCAACGTCCTGACTTTC.

The chain carries TRBV7-6 and TRBJ2-7; D is perhaps TRBD1 or TRBD2 (5 bases each). The germline V gene encodes CDR1 SGHVS and CDR2 FNYEAQ. The CDR3 extends over 14 amino acids. V lost 5 bases and J 6 bases, leaving 17 bases between the germline ends. The CDR3 spells CASSPTGTALEQYF. CDR3 sequence (DNA): TGTGCCAGCAGCCCCACCGGGACCGCCCTCGAGCAGTACTTC. Complete variable domain (other parts from reference TRBV7-6 and TRBJ2-7): GAGVSQSPRYKVTKRGQDVALRCDPISGHVSLYWYRQALGQGPEFLTYFNYEAQQDKSGLPNDRFSAERPEGSISTLTIQRTEQRDSAMYRCASSPTGTALEQYFGPGTRLTVT.

The chain links TRBV28 to TRBJ1-2; a possible D gene is TRBD1 (6 bases). CDR3 length equals 12 residues. V was cut by 8 bases and J by 6 bases, with 13 bases left in between. Looked up from germline, CDR1 is MDHEN and CDR2 is SYDVKM. The CDR3 is CASSPGDNGYTF. The CDR3 DNA sequence: TGTGCCAGCTCCCCGGGGGACAATGGCTACACCTTC.

V usage is TRBV29-1 and J usage is TRBJ2-6; D gene ambiguous. Per germline, CDR1 SQVTM and CDR2 ANQGSEA. CDR3 size: 15 residues. V lost 3 bases and J 0 bases, leaving 9 bases between the germline ends. CDR3 coding DNA: TGCAGCGTTGAGGCGGTTACCTCTGGGGCCAACGTCCTGACTTTC. Protein: CSVEAVTSGANVLTF. Using reference TRBV29-1 and TRBJ2-6 for the parts outside the CDR3, the full variable domain is SAVISQKPSRDICQRGTSLTIQCQVDSQVTMMFWYRQQPGQSLTLIATANQGSEATYESGFVIDKFPISRPNLTFSTLTVSNMSPEDSSIYLCSVEAVTSGANVLTFGAGSRLTVL.

The V and J genes are TRBV6-5 and TRBJ2-7; TRBD1 or TRBD2 may be the D gene (6 bases each). Trimming cost V 9 bases and J 9 bases, with 18 bases left between them. Germline CDR1 and CDR2: MNHEY and SVGAGI. This CDR3 has 12 residues. This chain's CDR3 is CASGGHTLGQYF. The CDR3 nucleotides read TGTGCCAGTGGGGGGCATACCTTAGGGCAGTACTTC.

This clonotype was seen only once. This chain connects TRBV20-1 to TRBJ2-7, with D uncertain. The germline V and J ends were trimmed by 4 bases and 3 bases, with 10 bases remaining between them. Per the germline V gene, CDR1 is DFQATT and CDR2 is SNEGSKA (reference sequence). CDR3 length: 12 amino acids. This CDR3 is CSAMVLGYEQYF. The CDR3, as DNA: TGCAGTGCTATGGTTCTGGGCTACGAGCAGTACTTC.

The chain employs TRBV5-4 and TRBJ2-1; 7 positions match TRBD2. The CDR3 runs 15 residues. Germline V CDR1 and CDR2: SGHNT, YYREEE (reference sequence). With 1 base clipped from V and 4 bases from J, the junction kept 5 bases outside the gene matches. CDR3 protein: CASSLPSGDYNEQFF. The CDR3 bases are TGTGCCAGCAGCTTGCCTAGCGGCGATTACAATGAGCAGTTCTTC.

The J gene is TRBJ1-2, the V gene TRBV5-1, with no clear D. This CDR3 spans 14 amino acids. CDR1 and CDR2 (germline): SGHRS, YFSETQ. Trimming pared 0 bases from V and 10 bases from J, leaving 16 bases between. For the CDR3, the DNA is TGCGCCAGCAGCTTGGATGAGGGAGCACCTATCTACACCTTC. Amino acid sequence: CASSLDEGAPIYTF.

The CDR3 reads CASFTSSYNEQFF. CDR3 DNA sequence: TGTGCCAGCTTTACCAGCTCCTACAATGAGCAGTTCTTC. The rearrangement joins TRBV6-5 to TRBJ2-1; no clear D. Germline loops: CDR1 MNHEY, CDR2 SVGAGI. V dropped 8 bases and J dropped 0 bases, with 8 bases sitting between them. The CDR3 consists of 13 residues.

V and J are TRBV4-2 and TRBJ2-7; 7 bases match TRBD2. Germline assignment: CDR1 LGHNA and CDR2 YNFKEQ. The CDR3 runs 15 residues. After removal of 4 bases from V and 4 bases from J, the junction contained 10 bases not matched to a gene. CDR3 bases: TGTGCCAGCAGCCGAGCGGGGCCTGGGGATTACGAGCAGTACTTC. The encoded protein is CASSRAGPGDYEQYF.

This clonotype was seen once. The chain links TRBV9 to TRBJ2-5, with D perhaps being TRBD1 or TRBD2 (6 bases each). Trimming took 0 bases from V and 4 from J, leaving 10 bases between them. Germline-derived CDR1 and CDR2 are SGDLS and YYNGEE. This CDR3 comprises 14 residues. CDR3 bases: TGTGCCAGCAGCGTAGTACCGGGGGCAGAGACCCAGTACTTC. Translation: CASSVVPGAETQYF.

This chain joins TRBV20-1 and TRBJ2-5; 11 nucleotides line up with TRBD2. CDR1 DFQATT and CDR2 SNEGSKA come from the germline V gene (reference sequence). J was trimmed by 5 bases and V by 5 bases; bases with no gene match: 13. This CDR3 region has 16 residues. The CDR3 sequence: CSAPGLAGQGWETQYF. Written as DNA, the CDR3 is TGCAGTGCTCCCGGACTAGCGGGCCAGGGCTGGGAGACCCAGTACTTC.

The chain carries TRBV19 and TRBJ1-5; D is uncertain. This CDR3 contains 12 residues. Trimming cost V 6 bases and J 3 bases, with 6 bases left between them. CDR1 and CDR2 from the germline V gene are LNHDA and SQIVND (reference sequence). Written as DNA, the CDR3 is TGTGCCAGTAGCCGGGACAATCAGCCCCAGCATTTT. It codes for CASSRDNQPQHF.

The chain employs TRBV3-1 and TRBJ2-2, with TRBD1 as a possible D gene (5 bases). CDR1 LGHDT and CDR2 YNNKEL come from the germline V gene (reference sequence). V was cut by 6 bases and J by 7 bases, with 15 bases left in between. This CDR3 region has 14 residues. CDR3 in DNA: TGTGCCAGCAGACCCCCAAGGGGCAACGGGGAGCTGTTTTTT. Translated, it gives CASRPPRGNGELFF.

V and J are TRBV29-1 and TRBJ2-5; no clear D gene. The CDR3 has 12 amino acids. Trimming left V 4 bases short and J 4 bases short, with 10 bases between. Germline CDR1 reads SQVTM; CDR2 reads ANQGSEA. CDR3 DNA sequence: TGCAGCGTTGGGGGAAAGGGAGAGACCCAGTACTTC. Amino acids: CSVGGKGETQYF.

The V gene is TRBV20-1, the J gene TRBJ2-3; D is perhaps TRBD1 or TRBD2 (5 bases each). Per the germline V gene, CDR1 is DFQATT and CDR2 is SNEGSKA (reference sequence). Trimming pared 6 bases from V and 0 bases from J, leaving 25 bases between. CDR3 length: 18 residues. Here the CDR3 reads CSAREQRSTTPSTDTQYF. DNA of the CDR3: TGCAGTGCCAGGGAGCAGCGCTCAACCACCCCTAGCACAGATACGCAGTATTTT.

The genes are TRBV4-2 and TRBJ2-1; D gene uncertain. In germline, CDR1 is LGHNA, CDR2 YNFKEQ. With 1 base removed from V and 0 bases from J, the gap between germline ends came to 7 bases. The CDR3 contains 15 residues. CDR3 sequence (DNA): TGTGCCAGCAGCCAAGGGCTTAGCTCCTACAATGAGCAGTTCTTC. The encoded protein is CASSQGLSSYNEQFF.